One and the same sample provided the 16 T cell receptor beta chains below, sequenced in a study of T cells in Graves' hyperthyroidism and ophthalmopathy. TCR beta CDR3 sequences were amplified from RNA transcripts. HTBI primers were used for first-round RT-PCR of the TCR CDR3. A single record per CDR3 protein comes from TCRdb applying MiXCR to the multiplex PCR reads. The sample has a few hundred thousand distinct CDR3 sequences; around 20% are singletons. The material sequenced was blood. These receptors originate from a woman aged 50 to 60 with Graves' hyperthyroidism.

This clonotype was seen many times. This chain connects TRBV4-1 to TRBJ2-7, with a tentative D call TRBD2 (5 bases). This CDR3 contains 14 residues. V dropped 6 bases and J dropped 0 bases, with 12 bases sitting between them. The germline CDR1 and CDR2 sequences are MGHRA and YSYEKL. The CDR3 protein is CASRRAATSYEQYF. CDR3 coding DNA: TGCGCCAGCAGGCGAGCGGCCACCTCCTACGAGCAGTACTTC.

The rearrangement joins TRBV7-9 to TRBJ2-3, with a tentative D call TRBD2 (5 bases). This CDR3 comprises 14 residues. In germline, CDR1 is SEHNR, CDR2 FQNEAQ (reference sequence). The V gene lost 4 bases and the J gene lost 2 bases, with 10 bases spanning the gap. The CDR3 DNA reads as TGTGCCAGCAGCTCCCCGGGGATCACAGATACGCAGTATTTT. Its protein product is CASSSPGITDTQYF.

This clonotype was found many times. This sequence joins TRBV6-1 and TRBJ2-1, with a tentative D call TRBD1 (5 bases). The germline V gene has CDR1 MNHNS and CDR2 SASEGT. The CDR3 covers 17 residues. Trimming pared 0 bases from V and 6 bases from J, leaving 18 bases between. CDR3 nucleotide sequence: TGTGCCAGCAGTGAAGCGCTGGGGCTCCTACGTGGCAATGAGCAGTTCTTC. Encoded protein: CASSEALGLLRGNEQFF.

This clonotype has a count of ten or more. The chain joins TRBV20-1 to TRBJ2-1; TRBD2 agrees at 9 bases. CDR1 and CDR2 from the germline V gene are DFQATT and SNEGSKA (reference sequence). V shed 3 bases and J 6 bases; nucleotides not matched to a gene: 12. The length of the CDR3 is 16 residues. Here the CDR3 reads CSASPRLAGYINEQFF. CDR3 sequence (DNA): TGCAGTGCTAGCCCCCGGCTAGCGGGATACATCAATGAGCAGTTCTTC.

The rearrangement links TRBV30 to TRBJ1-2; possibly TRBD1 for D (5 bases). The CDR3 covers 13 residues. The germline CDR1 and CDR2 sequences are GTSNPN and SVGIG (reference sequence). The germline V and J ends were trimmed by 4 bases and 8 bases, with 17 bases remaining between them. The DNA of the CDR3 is TGTGCCTGGACACCAGGGATCGCGAAAGGCTACACCTTC. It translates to CAWTPGIAKGYTF.

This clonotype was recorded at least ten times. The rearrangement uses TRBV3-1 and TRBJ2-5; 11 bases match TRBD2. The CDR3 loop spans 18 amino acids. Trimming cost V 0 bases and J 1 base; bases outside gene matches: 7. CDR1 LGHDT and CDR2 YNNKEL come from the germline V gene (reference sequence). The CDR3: CASSQEGRLAGIQETQYF. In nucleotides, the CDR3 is TGTGCCAGCAGCCAAGAAGGGAGACTAGCGGGGATCCAAGAGACCCAGTACTTC.

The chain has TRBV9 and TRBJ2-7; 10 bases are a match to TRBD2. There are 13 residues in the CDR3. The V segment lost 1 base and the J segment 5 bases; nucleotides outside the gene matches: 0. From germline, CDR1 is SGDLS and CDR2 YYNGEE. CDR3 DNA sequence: TGTGCCAGCAGCGTAAGCGGGAGGGACGAGCAGTACTTC. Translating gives CASSVSGRDEQYF.

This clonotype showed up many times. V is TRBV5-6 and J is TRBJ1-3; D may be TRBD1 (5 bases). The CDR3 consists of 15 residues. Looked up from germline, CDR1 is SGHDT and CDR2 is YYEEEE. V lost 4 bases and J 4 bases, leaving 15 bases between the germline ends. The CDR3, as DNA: TGTGCCAGCAGCCCTGTCGGGGGTCCCGGAAACACCATATATTTT. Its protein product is CASSPVGGPGNTIYF.

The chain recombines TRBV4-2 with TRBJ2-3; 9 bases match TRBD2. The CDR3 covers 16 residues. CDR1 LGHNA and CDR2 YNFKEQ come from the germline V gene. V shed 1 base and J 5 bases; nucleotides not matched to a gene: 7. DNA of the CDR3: TGTGCCAGCAGCCAAGTCGCGGGAGGGCCTGAAGATACGCAGTATTTT. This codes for CASSQVAGGPEDTQYF.

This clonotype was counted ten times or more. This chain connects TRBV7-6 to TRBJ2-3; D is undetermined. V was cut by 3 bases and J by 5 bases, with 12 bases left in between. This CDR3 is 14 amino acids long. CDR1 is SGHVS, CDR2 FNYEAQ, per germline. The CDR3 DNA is TGTGCCAGCAGCTTGAGTCCTTGGGGAGATACGCAGTATTTT. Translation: CASSLSPWGDTQYF.

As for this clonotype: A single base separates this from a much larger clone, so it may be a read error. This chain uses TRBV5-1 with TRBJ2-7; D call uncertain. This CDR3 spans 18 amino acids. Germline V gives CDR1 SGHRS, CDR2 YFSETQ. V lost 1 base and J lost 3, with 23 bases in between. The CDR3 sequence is CASSLTISDRYRNYEQYF. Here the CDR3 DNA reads TGCGCCAGCAGCTTGACGATATCCGACCGGTACAGAAACTACGAGCAGTACTTC. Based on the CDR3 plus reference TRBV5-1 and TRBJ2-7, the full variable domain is KAGVTQTPRYLIKTRGQQVTLSCSPISGHRSVSWYQQTPGQGLQFLFEYFSETQRNKGNFPGRFSGRQFSNSRSEMNVSTLELGDSALYLCASSLTISDRYRNYEQYFGPGTRLTVT.

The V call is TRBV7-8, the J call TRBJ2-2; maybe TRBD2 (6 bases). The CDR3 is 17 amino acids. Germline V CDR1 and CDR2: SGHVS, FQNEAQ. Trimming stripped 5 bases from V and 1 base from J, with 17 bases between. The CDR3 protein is CASSLWEDLGNTGELFF. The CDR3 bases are TGTGCCAGCAGCCTGTGGGAGGATCTCGGGAACACCGGGGAGCTGTTTTTT.

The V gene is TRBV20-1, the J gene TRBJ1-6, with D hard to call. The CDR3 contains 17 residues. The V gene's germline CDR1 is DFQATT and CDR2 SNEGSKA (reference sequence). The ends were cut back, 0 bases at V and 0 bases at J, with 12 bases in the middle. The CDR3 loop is CSARDSTLGSYNSPLHF. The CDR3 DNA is TGCAGTGCTAGAGACAGCACCCTCGGCTCCTATAATTCACCCCTCCACTTT.

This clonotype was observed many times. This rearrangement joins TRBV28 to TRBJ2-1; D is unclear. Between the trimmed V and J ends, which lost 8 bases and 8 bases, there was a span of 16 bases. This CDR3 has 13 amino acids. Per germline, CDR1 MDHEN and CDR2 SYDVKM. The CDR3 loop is CASQVPQSDEQFF. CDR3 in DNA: TGTGCCAGCCAGGTCCCCCAGAGCGATGAGCAGTTCTTC.

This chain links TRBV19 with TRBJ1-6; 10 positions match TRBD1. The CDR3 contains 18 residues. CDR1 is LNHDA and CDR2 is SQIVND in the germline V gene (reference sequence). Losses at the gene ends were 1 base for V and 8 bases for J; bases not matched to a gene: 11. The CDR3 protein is CASSIAPPDRGNYSPLHF. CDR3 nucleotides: TGTGCCAGTAGTATAGCCCCCCCGGACAGGGGGAATTATTCACCCCTCCACTTT.

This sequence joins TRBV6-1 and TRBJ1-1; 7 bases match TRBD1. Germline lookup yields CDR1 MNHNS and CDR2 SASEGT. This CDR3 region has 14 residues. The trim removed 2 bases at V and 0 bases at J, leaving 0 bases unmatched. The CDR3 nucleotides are TGTGCCAGCAGTGAAACAGGGGTGAACACTGAAGCTTTCTTT. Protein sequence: CASSETGVNTEAFF.